This is a list of T cell receptor beta chains from one sample in a study of blood T cells in healthy people across ages. TCRdb fed the 5' RACE reads into MiXCR, producing one record per CDR3 protein. This table has some 1.5 million distinct CDR3 sequences, approximately 39% appearing once. Material: blood. Source of these receptors: a young woman in good health. Both conserved end residues are part of each CDR3. The order of the fields is J gene, clone size, V gene, CDR3 protein. Where a row states a size, it is once, few, many or the class of an expanded clone; other rows omit it.

j_gene: TRBJ2-1; abundance: once; v_gene: TRBV6-2/TRBV6-3; CDR3aa: CASSYRGLVSVEQFF
j_gene: TRBJ2-3; abundance: -; v_gene: TRBV29-1; CDR3aa: CSVAAQVTDTQYF
j_gene: TRBJ1-5; abundance: -; v_gene: TRBV7-8; CDR3aa: CASSFKGGGNQPQHF
j_gene: TRBJ2-1; abundance: -; v_gene: TRBV7-3; CDR3aa: CASSLILAGADEQFF
j_gene: TRBJ1-6; abundance: few; v_gene: TRBV11-2; CDR3aa: CARGIRNSPLHF
j_gene: TRBJ1-1; abundance: -; v_gene: TRBV2; CDR3aa: CASSEALREANTEAFF
j_gene: TRBJ2-3; abundance: -; v_gene: TRBV27; CDR3aa: CASSALTSTDTQYF
j_gene: TRBJ2-7; abundance: few; v_gene: TRBV7-2; CDR3aa: CASSPYGIYEQYF
j_gene: TRBJ1-2; abundance: few; v_gene: TRBV20-1; CDR3aa: CSARQDYSYTF
j_gene: TRBJ2-7; abundance: many; v_gene: TRBV29-1; CDR3aa: CSVEEQGVYEQYF
j_gene: TRBJ1-4; abundance: -; v_gene: TRBV28; CDR3aa: CASNRGLEEKLFF
j_gene: TRBJ1-4; abundance: -; v_gene: TRBV6-2/TRBV6-3; CDR3aa: CASSYGLGRTITNEKLFF
j_gene: TRBJ2-1; abundance: -; v_gene: TRBV20-1; CDR3aa: CSAADRHEQFF
j_gene: TRBJ1-1; abundance: -; v_gene: TRBV12-5; CDR3aa: CASGWNTEAFF
j_gene: TRBJ2-1; abundance: -; v_gene: TRBV3-1; CDR3aa: CASSQDLGGEFF
j_gene: TRBJ2-1; abundance: -; v_gene: TRBV4-3; CDR3aa: CASSQDKGGSEQFF
j_gene: TRBJ1-5; abundance: few; v_gene: TRBV28; CDR3aa: CASSLFIQSNQPQHF